This T cell receptor beta chain was sequenced in a study of blood T cells in healthy people across ages. Regarding the study as a whole: As naive T cell percentage varied, TCR beta diversity correlated strongly with it.

With a J-beta primer mix and a sample-barcoded 5' primer, a second PCR ran 7 to 11 cycles. All samples gave at least 2.5 million CDR3-containing paired-end reads. MiXCR, run by TCRdb on the 5' RACE reads, gives a single entry per CDR3 protein. Of almost 1 million distinct CDR3 sequences listed, just over 50% are singletons. At least ten counts were recorded for this clonotype. What it binds is not known. Trimming shortened V by 0 bases and J by 1 base, and 9 bases separated the two germline ends. The CDR3 consists of 15 residues. Germline V gene sequence: CDR1 SGHRS, CDR2 YFSETQ. Sequenced sample: blood. The chain combines TRBV5-1 with TRBJ2-3; D is undetermined. This TCR derives from a woman aged 60 to 75 in good health. The CDR3 bases are TGCGCCAGCAGCTTGGAGGGCTACCGCACAGATACGCAGTATTTT. It specifies CASSLEGYRTDTQYF.